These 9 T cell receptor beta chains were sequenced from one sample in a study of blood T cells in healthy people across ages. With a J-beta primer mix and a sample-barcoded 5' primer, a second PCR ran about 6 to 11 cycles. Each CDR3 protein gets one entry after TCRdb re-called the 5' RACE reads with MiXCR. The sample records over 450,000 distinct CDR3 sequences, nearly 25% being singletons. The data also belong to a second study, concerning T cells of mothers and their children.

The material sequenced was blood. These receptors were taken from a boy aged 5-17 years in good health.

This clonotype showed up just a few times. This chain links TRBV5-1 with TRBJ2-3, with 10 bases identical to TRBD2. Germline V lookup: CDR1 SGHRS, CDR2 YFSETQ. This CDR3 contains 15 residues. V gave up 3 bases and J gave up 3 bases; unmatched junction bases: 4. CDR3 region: CASSWEGLATDTQYF. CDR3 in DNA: TGCGCCAGCAGCTGGGAGGGACTAGCGACAGATACGCAGTATTTT.

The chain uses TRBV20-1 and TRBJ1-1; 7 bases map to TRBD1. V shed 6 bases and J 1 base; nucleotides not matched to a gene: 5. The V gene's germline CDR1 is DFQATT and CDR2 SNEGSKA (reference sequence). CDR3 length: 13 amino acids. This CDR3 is CSASGQKNTEAFF. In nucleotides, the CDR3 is TGCAGTGCCTCGGGACAGAAGAACACTGAAGCTTTCTTT.

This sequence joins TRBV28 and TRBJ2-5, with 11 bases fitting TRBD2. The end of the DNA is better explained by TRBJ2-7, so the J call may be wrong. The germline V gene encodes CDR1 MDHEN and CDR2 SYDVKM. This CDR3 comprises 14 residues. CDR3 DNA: TGTGCCAGCAGGTTACTAGCGGGAGTTTACGAGCAGTACTTC. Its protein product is CASRLLAGVYEQYF.

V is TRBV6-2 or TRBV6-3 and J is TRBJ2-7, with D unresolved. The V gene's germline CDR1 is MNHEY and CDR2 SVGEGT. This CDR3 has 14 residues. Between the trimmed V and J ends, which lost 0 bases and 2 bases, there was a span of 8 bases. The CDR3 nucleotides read TGTGCCAGCAGTTACTCGATTACTCCCTACGAGCAGTACTTC. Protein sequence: CASSYSITPYEQYF.

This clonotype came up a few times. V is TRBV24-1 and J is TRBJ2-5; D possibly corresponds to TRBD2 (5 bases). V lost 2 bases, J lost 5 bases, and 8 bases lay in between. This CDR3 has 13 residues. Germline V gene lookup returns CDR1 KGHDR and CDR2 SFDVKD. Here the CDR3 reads CATSDWETETQYF. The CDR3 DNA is TGTGCCACCAGTGATTGGGAGACGGAGACCCAGTACTTC.

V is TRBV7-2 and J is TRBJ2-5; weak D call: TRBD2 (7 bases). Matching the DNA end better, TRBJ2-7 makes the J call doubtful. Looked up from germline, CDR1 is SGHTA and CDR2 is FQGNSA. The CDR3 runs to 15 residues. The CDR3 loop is CASSSEGGGSYEQYF. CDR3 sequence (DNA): TGTGCCAGCAGCTCGGAGGGAGGGGGGTCCTACGAGCAGTACTTC.

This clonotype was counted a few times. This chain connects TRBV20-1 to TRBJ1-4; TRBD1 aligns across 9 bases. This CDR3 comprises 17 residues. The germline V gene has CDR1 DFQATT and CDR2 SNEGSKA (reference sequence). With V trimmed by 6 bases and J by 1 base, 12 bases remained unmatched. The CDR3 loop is CSAPAAGQGLTNEKLFF. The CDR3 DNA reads TGCAGTGCGCCAGCAGCGGGACAGGGATTAACTAATGAAAAACTGTTTTTT.

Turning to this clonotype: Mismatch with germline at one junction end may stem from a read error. The CDR3 sequence: CASGQDQAGSSYEQYF. The CDR3 coding sequence is TGCGCCAGCGGCCAAGATCAGGCAGGGAGCTCCTACGAGCAGTACTTC. This chain uses TRBV4-3 with TRBJ2-7; possibly TRBD1 or TRBD2 for D (5 bases each). This CDR3 region has 16 residues. Germline V lookup: CDR1 LGHNA, CDR2 YSLEER.

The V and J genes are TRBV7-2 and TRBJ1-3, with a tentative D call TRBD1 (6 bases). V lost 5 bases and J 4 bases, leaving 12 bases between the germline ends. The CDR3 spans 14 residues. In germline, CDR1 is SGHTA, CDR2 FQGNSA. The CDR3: CASSDRMRGNTIYF. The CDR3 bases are TGTGCCAGCAGCGACAGGATGAGGGGAAACACCATATATTTT.